The rows below give T cell receptor beta chains drawn from one sample of a study of cytomegalovirus exposure and HLA in healthy donors. Generated by immunoSEQ multiplex PCR, the TCRdb table keeps only in-frame clones and is missing some. Its table records tens of thousands of clones. Material for sequencing was PBMCs. Receptors were obtained from a young man in good health and CMV-seronegative. The CDR3 runs from the conserved cysteine through the conserved F or W. The D gene is left open where the match is weak.

j_call	d_call	v_call	cdr3_nt	cdr3_aa
TRBJ2-7	TRBD2	TRBV27	TGTGCCAGCAGTTTACTGGCGGGAGTAAGAGAGCAGTACTTC	CASSLLAGVREQYF
TRBJ2-1	TRBD2	TRBV30	TGTGCCTGGAGGTGGACTAGCGGGTCCTACAATGAGCAGTTCTTC	CAWRWTSGSYNEQFF
TRBJ2-5	TRBD2	TRBV6-1	TGTGCCAGCAGTGTTCTAGCGGGAGGGATAACCGAGACCCAGTACTTC	CASSVLAGGITETQYF
TRBJ1-2	TRBD1	TRBV30	TGTGCCTGGAGTGCAACCCCGGACAGGGGGCGAGGTGGCTACACCTTC	CAWSATPDRGRGGYTF
TRBJ2-5	.	TRBV2	TGTGCCGGGGGGACAGCCCAAGAGACCCAGTACTTC	CAGGTAQETQYF
TRBJ2-7	TRBD1	TRBV6-5	TGTGCCAGCAACCCAAAATACAGGGGGCTGGACGAGCAGTACTTC	CASNPKYRGLDEQYF
TRBJ2-7	.	TRBV9	TGTGCCAGCAGCGTAGGCGCGGGGCGCGCCTACGAGCAGTACTTC	CASSVGAGRAYEQYF
TRBJ1-5	.	TRBV6-5	TGTGCCAGCAGCAAACAGGGATGGGGTCAGCCCCAGCATTTT	CASSKQGWGQPQHF
TRBJ2-3	TRBD1	TRBV5-1	TGCGCCAGCAGTCGGACAGGGAGCACAGATACGCAGTATTTT	CASSRTGSTDTQYF
TRBJ2-7	TRBD2	TRBV13	TGTGCCAGCAGCCAGGCGGGGGGAATGTACTTC	CASSQAGGMYF
TRBJ2-7	.	TRBV5-6	TGTGCCAGCAGCCCAGGGGCCTACGGGCAGTACTTC	CASSPGAYGQYF
TRBJ2-1	TRBD1	TRBV5-4	TGTGCCAGCAGCCAGCCGGGACAGGGGCGGGAGCAGTTCTTC	CASSQPGQGREQFF
TRBJ1-1	.	TRBV11-1	TGTGCCAGCAGCGGACAGCTGAACACTGAAGCTTTCTTT	CASSGQLNTEAFF
TRBJ2-1	.	TRBV29-1	TGCAGCATTAAAGCACAGGGTGCTGAGCAGTTCTTC	CSIKAQGAEQFF
TRBJ1-5	.	TRBV15	TGTGCCACCAGCAGAGATTTGGAGGATCAGCCCCAGCATTTT	CATSRDLEDQPQHF
TRBJ2-1	TRBD2	TRBV7-2	TGTGCCAGCAGCTTAGTAAGGCTAGCGGGAGGGTACAATGAGCAGTTCTTC	CASSLVRLAGGYNEQFF
TRBJ1-6	TRBD1	TRBV6-5	TGTGCCAGCAGTTTCAGGGGGGAGGTGGGTTCACCCCTCCACTTT	CASSFRGEVGSPLHF
TRBJ2-5	TRBD2	TRBV5-1	TGCGCCAGCAGCCCATTAGCGGGAATAGGAGAGACCCAGTACTTC	CASSPLAGIGETQYF
TRBJ1-2	.	TRBV11-2	TGTGCCAGCACCCCGTCCGGGAGAACCTATGGCTACACCTTC	CASTPSGRTYGYTF
TRBJ2-2	.	TRBV6-5	TGTGCCAGCAGTTACTCCCCACCTACGGGTACCGGGGAGCTGTTTTTT	CASSYSPPTGTGELFF
TRBJ1-2	TRBD1	TRBV6-5	TGTGCCAGCAGTTACACAGGGGGCGCTAACTATGGCTACACCTTC	CASSYTGGANYGYTF
TRBJ2-7	.	TRBV6-5	TGTGCCAGCACCGGTGGTGTTAACCTTTACGAGCAGTACTTC	CASTGGVNLYEQYF
TRBJ2-2	TRBD2	TRBV19	TGTGCCAGTAGTATAGGCCCCCCCTTTCGCGGGAGCACCGGGGAGCTGTTTTTT	CASSIGPPFRGSTGELFF
TRBJ1-1	.	TRBV7-9	TGTGCCAGCAGCTTGAGCTTCGGGAGTAACACTGAAGCTTTCTTT	CASSLSFGSNTEAFF
TRBJ1-2	TRBD1	TRBV29-1	TGCAGCGCGAGACAGGGAGTCTATGGCTACACCTTC	CSARQGVYGYTF
TRBJ1-6	.	TRBV6-5	TGTGCCAGCAGCAGGGAATATAATTCACCCCTCCACTTT	CASSREYNSPLHF
TRBJ1-1	.	TRBV7-8	TGTGCCAGCAGCTCCCTCACCCAGGGGACGAACACTGAAGCTTTCTTT	CASSSLTQGTNTEAFF
TRBJ2-1	.	TRBV6-5	TGTGCCAGCAGTTACTCAGGGGCGAGGCGCTACAATGAGCAGTTCTTC	CASSYSGARRYNEQFF
TRBJ2-1	TRBD2	TRBV7-2	TGTGCCAGCAGCTTATTAATTATGCGGGAGGGCAAGCAGTTCTTC	CASSLLIMREGKQFF
TRBJ2-2	TRBD2	TRBV4-3	TGCGCCAGCAGCCTCTCGGGACTAGCGGGAGCCCGCACCGGGGAGCTGTTTTTT	CASSLSGLAGARTGELFF
TRBJ2-7	TRBD2	TRBV27	TGTGCCAGCAGACCCCGATCGGGACTAGCGGTCCACGAGCAGTACTTC	CASRPRSGLAVHEQYF
TRBJ1-4	.	TRBV5-3	TGTGCCAGAAGCTTGGCCAGGGGAAGGGCAACTAATGAAAAACTGTTTTTT	CARSLARGRATNEKLFF
TRBJ2-7	.	TRBV5-1	TGCGCCAGCAGCTTCAGGGACGAGCAGTACTTC	CASSFRDEQYF
TRBJ2-1	TRBD2	TRBV27	TGTGCCAGCACGAGCGGGAGTATGAATGAGCAGTTCTTC	CASTSGSMNEQFF
TRBJ1-2	TRBD1	TRBV15	TGTGCCACCAGCAGTATAAGGGGGACAGGGGATAACTATGGCTACACCTTC	CATSSIRGTGDNYGYTF
TRBJ2-3	TRBD2	TRBV5-4	TGTGCCAGCAACGGTGGGAGGGAAGGTTCTGGCACAGATACGCAGTATTTT	CASNGGREGSGTDTQYF
TRBJ2-7	TRBD2	TRBV4-3	TGCGCCAGCAGCCTGAAGCCCGACAGCCCGGGACTAGCGGGAGGGTCCTACGAGCAGTACTTC	CASSLKPDSPGLAGGSYEQYF
TRBJ1-2	TRBD1	TRBV25-1	TGTGCCAGCAGTGGTATGGGGACAGGGGTTAACTATGGCTACACCTTC	CASSGMGTGVNYGYTF
TRBJ1-1	TRBD1	TRBV7-2	TGTGCCAGCAAAGACAGGGGGGGTTACACTGAAGCTTTCTTT	CASKDRGGYTEAFF
TRBJ1-6	TRBD1	TRBV30	TGTGCCTGGAGTGTACCAGGGGGCCCTTCACCCCTCCACTTT	CAWSVPGGPSPLHF
TRBJ1-6	.	TRBV7-2	TGTGCCAGCAGCTTTATGGGGGGGCCCGGCAGGAATTCACCCCTCCACTTT	CASSFMGGPGRNSPLHF
TRBJ2-7	TRBD2	TRBV29-1	TGCAGCGTTGATATTTTAGGGACTAGCGGGGCCTACGAGCAGTACTTC	CSVDILGTSGAYEQYF
TRBJ2-2	.	TRBV4-2	TGTGCCAGCAGCCAAGACACGACTACGAACACCGGGGAGCTGTTTTTT	CASSQDTTTNTGELFF
TRBJ2-7	TRBD2	TRBV7-9	TGTGCCAGCAGCCGCAAGGGACTAGCGCAAGTCTACGAGCAGTACTTC	CASSRKGLAQVYEQYF
TRBJ2-5	TRBD1	TRBV7-8	TGTGCCAGCAGCGAAGGGGGCATTCTGGCCTCGGCCCAGTACTTC	CASSEGGILASAQYF
TRBJ2-2	TRBD2	TRBV29-1	TGCAGCGCCCACGGGAGCGGGAGGGCAACCGGGGAGCTGTTTTTT	CSAHGSGRATGELFF
TRBJ1-1	.	TRBV19	TGTGCCAGTAGTATAACAGGAGTAATGAACACTGAAGCTTTCTTT	CASSITGVMNTEAFF
TRBJ2-1	.	TRBV5-1	TGCGCCAGCAGCCCCAGTGGGGCAGTCTCCTACAATGAGCAGTTCTTC	CASSPSGAVSYNEQFF
TRBJ2-7	.	TRBV27	TGTGCCAGCAGTTTAGTAGACAGTGGCCACGAGCAGTACTTC	CASSLVDSGHEQYF
TRBJ2-7	TRBD2	TRBV6-5	TGTGCCAGCAGTCCCGGACTAGCGGACTACGAGCAGTACTTC	CASSPGLADYEQYF
TRBJ1-2	.	TRBV6-5	TGTGCCAGCAGTGCGAACGGGGAGGTCTATGGCTACACCTTC	CASSANGEVYGYTF
TRBJ1-2	.	TRBV6-5	TGTGCCAGCAGTTACTCAGGGGCGGCCCCGAACTATGGCTACACCTTC	CASSYSGAAPNYGYTF
TRBJ2-7	.	TRBV4-3	TGCGCCAGCAGCCGAGTGGACGGGAGCTCCTACGAGCAGTACTTC	CASSRVDGSSYEQYF
TRBJ2-7	TRBD1	TRBV5-8	TGTGCCAGCAGCTCGACAGGGGTGTCATTCCCCGGATACGAGCAGTACTTC	CASSSTGVSFPGYEQYF